This T cell receptor beta chain was obtained from a study of T cell repertoires in cytomegalovirus infection. Across the whole study: Carrying CMV and the relevant HLA type showed in public TCR beta signatures.

Study-level points and caveats: Across the ex vivo response, the dominant clonotypes were HLA-C-restricted CMV-specific TCR beta clonotypes.

TCRdb re-derived calls from the reads in MiXCR, one entry per CDR3 protein. The repertoire consists of hundreds of thousands of distinct CDR3 sequences, with roughly 9.3% occurring once and the leading ten covering about 2.3%. This clonotype was picked up a small number of times. Its target is not known. This TCR derives from a human donor in good health (CMV status not recorded). Some clones in this sample may be carry-over from other donors' samples. The sample comprised PBMCs.

The CDR3 is CSAGSRNTGELFF. CDR3 nucleotides: TGCAGTGCTGGGTCAAGGAACACCGGGGAGCTGTTTTTT. The chain has TRBV20-1 and TRBJ2-2, with D unclear. Germline loops: CDR1 DFQATT, CDR2 SNEGSKA (reference sequence). The CDR3 covers 13 residues. V was clipped by 5 bases and J by 1 base, with 8 bases between them.